This T cell receptor beta chain came from a study of T-cell reconstitution after alpha-beta-depleted transplantation in children. Regarding the study as a whole: A year had passed since transplant, and T-cell counts and diversity by then came mostly from newly produced T cells.

This CDR3 contains 14 residues. V was shortened by 2 bases and J by 4 bases, with 11 bases between the two germline ends. The germline CDR1 and CDR2 sequences are PRHDT and FYEKMQ (reference sequence). Molecular barcoding with unique molecular identifiers was used for the TCRbeta library. TCRdb reprocessed the PCR reads with MiXCR, giving one entry per CDR3 protein. The data contain some 840,000 distinct CDR3 sequences, 16% of them seen just once; the ten biggest clones take up roughly 5%. This clonotype was observed a handful of times. Its antigen is unknown. The genes are TRBV13 and TRBJ1-2, with unresolved D. This sequence originates from a male patient younger than 18 who had a stem cell transplant for acute lymphoblastic leukemia, so the T cells may come from the graft donor. Sequences were derived from PBMCs, mostly from graft donor cells, sampled 360 days after TCRalphabeta/CD19-depleted stem cell transplant. CDR3 sequence: CASSLIGLTYGYTF. The CDR3 DNA follows: TGTGCCAGCAGCTTAATCGGTCTTACCTATGGCTACACCTTC. The full variable domain, rest sourced from reference TRBV13 and TRBJ1-2, is AAGVIQSPRHLIKEKRETATLKCYPIPRHDTVYWYQQGPGQDPQFLISFYEKMQSDKGSIPDRFSAQQFSDYHSELNMSSLELGDSALYFCASSLIGLTYGYTFGSGTRLTVV.